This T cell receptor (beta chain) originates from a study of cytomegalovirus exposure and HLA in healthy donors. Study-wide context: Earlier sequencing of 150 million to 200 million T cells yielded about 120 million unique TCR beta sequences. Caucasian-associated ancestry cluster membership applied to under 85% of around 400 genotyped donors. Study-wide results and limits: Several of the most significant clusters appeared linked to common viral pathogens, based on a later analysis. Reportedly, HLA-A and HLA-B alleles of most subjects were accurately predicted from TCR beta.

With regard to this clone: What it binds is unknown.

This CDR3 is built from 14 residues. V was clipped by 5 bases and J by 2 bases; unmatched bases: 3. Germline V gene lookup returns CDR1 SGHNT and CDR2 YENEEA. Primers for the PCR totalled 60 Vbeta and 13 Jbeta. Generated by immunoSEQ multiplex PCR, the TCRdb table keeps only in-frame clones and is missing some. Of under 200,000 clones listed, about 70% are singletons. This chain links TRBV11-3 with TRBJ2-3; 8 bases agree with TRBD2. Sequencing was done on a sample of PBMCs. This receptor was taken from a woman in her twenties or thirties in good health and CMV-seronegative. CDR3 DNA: TGTGCCAGCAGCACGGGGGGGAACACAGATACGCAGTATTTT. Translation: CASSTGGNTDTQYF.